This T cell receptor (beta chain) stems from a study of CD8+CD57+ T cells in acquired aplastic anemia listed by TCRdb under 2018. For the wider study: On average, sorted CD4+ and CD8+ cells yielded around 3.5 ug of extracted DNA, with a range of about 0.17 to 27.4 ug. Mean read counts for healthy donor samples were 8.5 million to 10.8 million for CD4+ cells and under 14 million for CD8+ cells. Study-wide findings and limitations: CD8+ Simpson's diversity did not differ significantly between patients and healthy controls (P=0.060). Although 25 to 30 CD8+ CDR3 sequences were shared by patients and controls, these sequences appeared highly expressed in patients and within the immunodominant clones of patients.

In the germline V gene, CDR1 corresponds to SGDLS and CDR2 to YYNGEE. V and J lose 0 bases and 4 bases, and a span of 10 bases separates them. From cysteine to phenylalanine, the CDR3 is 14 amino acids long. CDR3 DNA only is kept here, 42 bases in frame from base 1. For this clonotype: The antigen it binds to is not known. Per-nucleotide qualities are absent, and no much larger clonotype sits a single base away.

Genomic DNA served as template for TCR beta VDJ combination and CDR3 sequence profiling. An Illumina HiSeq 2000 was used for TCR repertoire sequencing. Per the authors' processing: TRBV/TRBJ rearrangement plots, CDR3 size and DJ length profiles, and Simpson's diversity index were used to assess repertoires. Whichever DNA sequence was most abundant in the deep sequencing data was defined as the immunodominant clone. CDR3 amino acid sequences were checked for sharing between subjects and were compared against published repertoires and the VDJdb database. TCRdb handled the public reads itself, with Q25 trimming in fastp and clone calling in MiXCR, and kept productive beta chains. Under each unique CDR3 protein, matching rows form one entry showing the most common genes and DNA. TCRdb assigned the V and J calls; the authors' analysis was not used. The sample data list about 110,000 distinct CDR3 sequences, and 50% to 65% of these were observed just once. Around a third of the sample is in the top ten clones.

The study deep-sequenced TCR repertoires of sorted CD4+ and CD8+ blood T cells from severe aplastic anemia patients and healthy subjects. Ficoll-Paque density gradient centrifugation was used to isolate peripheral blood mononuclear cells. Before DNA extraction, CD4+ and CD8+ T cells were sorted by FACS or by magnetic beads. The V gene is TRBV9 and the J gene is TRBJ1-2; a tentative D call is TRBD1 (6 bases match). The sequenced sample was sorted CD4+, CD8+, or CD8+CD57+ T cells (not recorded which) from PBMCs. The sequence derives from a human donor in good health, serving as a control. The CDR3 region reads CASSVVEDSYGYTF. The nucleotide sequence is TGTGCCAGCAGCGTAGTGGAGGACAGCTATGGCTACACCTTC. When the CDR3 is completed using the reference TRBV9 and TRBJ1-2 genes on either side, the full variable domain is DSGVTQTPKHLITATGQRVTLRCSPRSGDLSVYWYQQSLDQGLQFLIQYYNGEERAKGNILERFSAQQFPDLHSELNLSSLELGDSALYFCASSVVEDSYGYTFGSGTRLTVV.